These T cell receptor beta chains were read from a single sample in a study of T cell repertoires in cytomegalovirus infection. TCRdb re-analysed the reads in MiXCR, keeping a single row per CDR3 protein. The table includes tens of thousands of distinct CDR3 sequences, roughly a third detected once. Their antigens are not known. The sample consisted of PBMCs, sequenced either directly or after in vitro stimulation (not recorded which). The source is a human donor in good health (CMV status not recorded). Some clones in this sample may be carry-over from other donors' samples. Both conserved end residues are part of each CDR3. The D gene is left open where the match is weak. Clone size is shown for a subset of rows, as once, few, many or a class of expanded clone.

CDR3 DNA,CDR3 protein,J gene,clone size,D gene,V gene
TGTGCCAGCAGCCCATATTGGGGGGAGACTTCTTTAGATACGCAGTATTTT,CASSPYWGETSLDTQYF,TRBJ2-3,many,NA,TRBV7-8
TGTGCCAGCAGTACGTACAGGGGCGTCCCTTACAATGAGCAGTTCTTC,CASSTYRGVPYNEQFF,TRBJ2-1,NA,TRBD1,TRBV5-6
TGTGCCAGCAGCTTAGATCTAGTCACTGAAGCTTTCTTT,CASSLDLVTEAFF,TRBJ1-1,NA,NA,TRBV7-6
TGTGCCAGCACCCTGCTTGCGGGCTATGGCTACACCTTC,CASTLLAGYGYTF,TRBJ1-2,NA,NA,TRBV12-3/TRBV12-4
TGTGCCATCAGTTTCTCCGGCTACTCCTACGAGCAGTACTTC,CAISFSGYSYEQYF,TRBJ2-7,few,NA,TRBV10-3
TGTGCCAGCAGCCCAGCGGGAGGGTTGACAGATACGCAGTATTTT,CASSPAGGLTDTQYF,TRBJ2-3,NA,TRBD2,TRBV7-6
TGTGCCAGCACCCCGCATAGCGGGGGGCGCAATGAGCAGTTCTTC,CASTPHSGGRNEQFF,TRBJ2-1,many,TRBD2,TRBV7-2
TGTGCCAGCAGTTCCGGGGTGAGCTCCTACGAGCAGTACTTC,CASSSGVSSYEQYF,TRBJ2-7,few,NA,TRBV12-3/TRBV12-4
TGCGCCAGCAGCTTCCTCACTAGCACAGATACGCAGTATTTT,CASSFLTSTDTQYF,TRBJ2-3,NA,NA,TRBV5-1
TGCGCCAGCAGCCAATCCCATGCGGAAAAACTGTTTTTT,CASSQSHAEKLFF,TRBJ1-4,few,NA,TRBV4-1
TGTGCCAGCAGTCTCGACAGGGAAGATACGCAGTATTTT,CASSLDREDTQYF,TRBJ2-3,NA,TRBD1,TRBV12-3/TRBV12-4
TGTGCCAGCAGCTTAGTCGTTGGGGGCCCACAGTACTTC,CASSLVVGGPQYF,TRBJ2-7,NA,NA,TRBV7-9
TGTGCCAGCAGTCAGGGGGGCTATGGCTACACCTTC,CASSQGGYGYTF,TRBJ1-2,once,TRBD1,TRBV12-3/TRBV12-4
TGCAGCGTGCGACCAGGGACTGGTACAGATACGCAGTATTTT,CSVRPGTGTDTQYF,TRBJ2-3,NA,NA,TRBV29-1